The 4 T cell receptor beta chains in this list originate from one sample, sequenced in a study of blood T cells in healthy people across ages. Alongside a J-beta primer mix, a sample-barcoded 5' primer served in a second PCR lasting about 7 to 11 cycles. One entry per CDR3 protein results from TCRdb running MiXCR on the 5' RACE reads. Of approximately 800,000 distinct CDR3 sequences detected, more than 45% appear once; the ten largest clones hold about 20%. The sample comprised blood. Receptor source: a man aged 25-40 years in good health.

In its sample, this clonotype was seen once. The gene calls are TRBV12-2 and TRBJ2-7; the table's D call TRBD2 went unverified against the DNA. TRBV12-2 is assigned pseudogene status. This CDR3 spans 24 amino acids. The chain's CDR3 is CASPGTRLSILASAAMTLSYEQYF. The CDR3 DNA reads as TGTGCAAGTCCTGGGACTCGACTCTCCATCCTAGCCTCTGCAGCAATGACGCTCTCCTACGAGCAGTACTTC.

V usage is TRBV2 and J usage is TRBJ2-1; 8 bases map to TRBD2. The CDR3 spans 14 residues. Germline values: CDR1 SNHLY, CDR2 FYNNEI. V lost 7 bases and J lost 6; bases outside the gene matches: 8. Here the CDR3 DNA reads TGTGCCAGCAAGGTTATAGCGGGATCCAATGAGCAGTTCTTC. Translated, it gives CASKVIAGSNEQFF. Full variable domain (missing parts from reference TRBV2 and TRBJ2-1): EPEVTQTPSHQVTQMGQEVILRCVPISNHLYFYWYRQILGQKVEFLVSFYNNEISEKSEIFDDQFSVERPDGSNFTLKIRSTKLEDSAMYFCASKVIAGSNEQFFGPGTRLTVL.

This clonotype has a handful of counts. The genes are TRBV20-1 and TRBJ2-7; D might be TRBD1 (7 bases). Germline values: CDR1 DFQATT, CDR2 SNEGSKA (reference sequence). CDR3 size: 12 residues. CDR3 sequence: CSLPQGGYEQYF. As DNA, the CDR3 is TGCAGCCTCCCCCAGGGGGGCTACGAGCAGTACTTC.

As concerns this clonotype: Germline and junction disagree at one end, which may indicate a read error. The chain couples TRBV7-9 to TRBJ2-7; 10 nucleotides agree with TRBD1. Looked up from germline, CDR1 is SEHNR and CDR2 is FQNEAQ (reference sequence). The CDR3 consists of 13 residues. DNA of the CDR3: TGTGTCAGCAGCGGGACAGGGGTCTACGAGCAGTACTTC. It is translated as CVSSGTGVYEQYF.